Below, 3 T cell receptor beta chains from the same sample are listed, as sequenced in a study of T cell responses to AZD1222 COVID-19 vaccine. Sequenced by immunoSEQ multiplex PCR; TCRdb stores in-frame clones only, minus some. The sample yields 120,000 or so clones, around nine tenths seen once. Sample: peripheral blood, taken on day 0 of AZD1222 vaccination. All receptors derive from an adult in good health.

The rearrangement links TRBV7-8 to TRBJ2-1, with 9 bases matching TRBD1. The CDR3 totals 13 residues. Germline V gene sequence: CDR1 SGHVS, CDR2 FQNEAQ. The junction had 5 bases not matched to a gene; V was cut back by 7 bases and J by 7 bases. The CDR3 protein is CASTGTGKNEQFF. CDR3 bases: TGTGCCAGCACAGGGACAGGGAAAAATGAGCAGTTCTTC.

J is TRBJ2-1 and V is TRBV4-2; unclear D gene. Looked up from germline, CDR1 is LGHNA and CDR2 is YNFKEQ. This CDR3 has 12 amino acids. V was clipped by 0 bases and J by 8 bases, with 5 bases between them. The DNA of the CDR3 is TGTGCCAGCAGCCAAGATTACGATGAGCAGTTCTTC. It codes for CASSQDYDEQFF.

The chain has TRBV7-7 and TRBJ2-1; perhaps TRBD1 as D (5 bases). The V and J ends lost 10 bases and 12 bases respectively, with 25 bases between them. Germline CDR1 is SSHAT and CDR2 is FNYEAQ (reference sequence). The CDR3 has 14 residues. CDR3 region: CATRALGPQHLQFF. In DNA, the CDR3 is TGTGCCACCAGGGCGTTGGGTCCGCAACACTTGCAGTTCTTC.